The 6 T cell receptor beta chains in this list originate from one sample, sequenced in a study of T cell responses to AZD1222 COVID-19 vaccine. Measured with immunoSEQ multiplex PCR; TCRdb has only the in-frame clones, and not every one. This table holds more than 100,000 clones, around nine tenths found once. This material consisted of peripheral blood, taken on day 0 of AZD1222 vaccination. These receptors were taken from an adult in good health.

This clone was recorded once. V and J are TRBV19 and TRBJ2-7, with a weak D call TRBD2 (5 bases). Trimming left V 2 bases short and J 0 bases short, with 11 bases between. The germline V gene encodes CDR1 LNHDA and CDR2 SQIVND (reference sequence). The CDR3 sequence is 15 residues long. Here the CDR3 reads CASSIIRGSSYEQYF. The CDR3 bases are TGTGCCAGTAGTATAATTCGAGGGAGCTCCTACGAGCAGTACTTC. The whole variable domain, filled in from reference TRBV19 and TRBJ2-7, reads DGGITQSPKYLFRKEGQNVTLSCEQNLNHDAMYWYRQDPGQGLRLIYYSQIVNDFQKGDIAEGYSVSREKKESFPLTVTSAQKNPTAFYLCASSIIRGSSYEQYFGPGTRLTVT.

Written as DNA, the CDR3 is TGTGCCAGCTCACCAAGTGCAGGGGCCAAAAACATTCAGTACTTC. Amino acid sequence: CASSPSAGAKNIQYF. The V call is TRBV18, the J call TRBJ2-4; TRBD1 might be the D (5 bases). Germline CDR1 and CDR2: KGHSH and LQKENI. V lost 2 bases and J 1 base, leaving 9 bases between the germline ends. The CDR3 consists of 15 residues.

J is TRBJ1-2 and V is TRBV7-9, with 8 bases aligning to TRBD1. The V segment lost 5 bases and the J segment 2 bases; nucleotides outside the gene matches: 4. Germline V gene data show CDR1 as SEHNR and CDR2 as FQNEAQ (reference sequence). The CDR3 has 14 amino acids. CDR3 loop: CASSPGQANYGYTF. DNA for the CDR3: TGTGCCAGCAGCCCGGGACAGGCGAACTATGGCTACACCTTC.

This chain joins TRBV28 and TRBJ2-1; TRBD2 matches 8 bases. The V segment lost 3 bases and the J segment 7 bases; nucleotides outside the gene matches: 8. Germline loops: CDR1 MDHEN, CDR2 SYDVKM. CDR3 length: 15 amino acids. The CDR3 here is CASSFLAGGANEQFF. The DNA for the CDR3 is TGTGCCAGCAGTTTTTTGGCGGGGGGCGCGAATGAGCAGTTCTTC.

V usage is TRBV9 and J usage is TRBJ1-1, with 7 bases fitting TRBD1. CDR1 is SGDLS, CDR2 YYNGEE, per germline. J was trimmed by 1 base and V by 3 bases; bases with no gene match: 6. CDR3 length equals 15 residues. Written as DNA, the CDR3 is TGTGCCAGCAGCGCCAACCAGGGGGGGAACACTGAAGCTTTCTTT. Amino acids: CASSANQGGNTEAFF.

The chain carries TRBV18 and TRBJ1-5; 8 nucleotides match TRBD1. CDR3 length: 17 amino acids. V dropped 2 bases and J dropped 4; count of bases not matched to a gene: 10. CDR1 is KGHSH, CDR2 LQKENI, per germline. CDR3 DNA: TGTGCCAGCTCACCATACGAAGGGACAGGCGGAAATCAGCCCCAGCATTTT. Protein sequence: CASSPYEGTGGNQPQHF.